At least ten counts were recorded for the clone carrying this TCR beta chain. Antigen unknown. The entry originates in a study of Graves' ophthalmopathy and Graves' hyperthyroidism. Study-level results: Blood repertoires reportedly contained most expanded thyroid clonotypes above 0.001 frequency.

Investigators amplified TCR beta CDR3 regions from RNA transcripts. RT-PCR was first run with HTBI primers, then multiplex PCR in a second round. TCRdb re-analysed the multiplex PCR reads in MiXCR, keeping a single row per CDR3 protein. The sample includes approximately 1.2 million distinct CDR3 sequences, about 38% seen only once; the top ten take roughly 11%. The germline V and J ends were trimmed by 10 bases and 6 bases, with 19 bases remaining between them. CDR1 is ENHRY and CDR2 is SYGVKD in the germline V gene. This CDR3 contains 14 residues. The genes are TRBV10-3 and TRBJ1-5, with D perhaps TRBD1 (5 bases). The source material was peripheral blood or thyroid tissue (not recorded which). The clonotype originates from an adult man with Graves' hyperthyroidism. For the CDR3, the DNA is TGTGCCAGTGGGGACTCCGGGACGTCTCAGCCCCAGCATTTT. The encoded protein is CASGDSGTSQPQHF.